Reported below is one T cell receptor (beta chain). The data belong to a study of blood T cell repertoires in COVID-19. Study as a whole: The study drew acute and convalescent COVID-19 samples from the United States, Italy and Spain. Sources were T cells, B-cell-depleted T cells, or PBMCs; the material itself was cDNA or gDNA.

This CDR3 spans 15 amino acids. Looked up from germline, CDR1 is SGHRS and CDR2 is YFSETQ. Trimming stripped 0 bases from V and 0 bases from J, with 10 bases between. Methods used by the authors: It was from reference gene primer amplification that nucleated cell counts were estimated. Assay: immunoSEQ multiplex PCR; the TCRdb copy retains only in-frame clones and omits some. Clone size and V and J calls were adopted from that table, with D and trimming inferred from the DNA. The table records some 170,000 clones, around 84% of them present only once. The chain employs TRBV5-1 and TRBJ2-7, with D uncertain. The TCR sequence derives from a man aged 40-55 years with acute or convalescent COVID-19. The sequenced sample consisted of peripheral blood. In nucleotides, the CDR3 is TGCGCCAGCAGCTTGGGTCTCTCAGTCTCCTACGAGCAGTACTTC. This codes for CASSLGLSVSYEQYF. The full variable domain, rest sourced from reference TRBV5-1 and TRBJ2-7, is KAGVTQTPRYLIKTRGQQVTLSCSPISGHRSVSWYQQTPGQGLQFLFEYFSETQRNKGNFPGRFSGRQFSNSRSEMNVSTLELGDSALYLCASSLGLSVSYEQYFGPGTRLTVT.